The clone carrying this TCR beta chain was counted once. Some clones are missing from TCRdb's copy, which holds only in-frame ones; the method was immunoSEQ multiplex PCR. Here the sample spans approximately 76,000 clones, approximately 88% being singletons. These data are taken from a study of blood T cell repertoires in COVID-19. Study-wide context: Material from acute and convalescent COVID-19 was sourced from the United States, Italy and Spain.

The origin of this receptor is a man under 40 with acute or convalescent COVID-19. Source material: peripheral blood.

Written as DNA, the CDR3 is TGCGCCAGCAGCCTACTGACATTGAACGGGGAGCTGTTTTTT. Encoded protein: CASSLLTLNGELFF. J is TRBJ2-2 and V is TRBV4-3; D gene ambiguous. CDR3 length: 14 amino acids. Trimming removed 4 bases from V and 7 bases from J, with 13 bases in between. Germline loops: CDR1 LGHNA, CDR2 YSLEER.